The rows below give T cell receptor beta chains drawn from one sample of a study of T cells expressing NK-cell markers. TCRdb reanalyzed the 5' RACE reads and collapses them to one entry per CDR3 protein, without DNA. This sample's table reports about 380,000 distinct CDR3 sequences. Sequencing input: blood T cells: a sorted CD56 or NKG2C T cell subset, CD4+ or CD8+ T cells, or bulk PBMC T cells (not recorded which). These receptors all stem from a man aged 18-70 years in good health. Each CDR3 is given with its conserved first and last residue. The order of the fields is J gene, V gene, CDR3 protein.

TRBJ1-6	TRBV7-9	CASTRDRANSPLHF
TRBJ2-1	TRBV29-1	CSVAVWQPLLPSYNEQFF
TRBJ1-2	TRBV20-1	CSAVSDGNYGYTF
TRBJ2-3	TRBV7-9	CASSSAADTQYF
TRBJ2-5	TRBV2	CASSWDSGRAETQYF
TRBJ2-5	TRBV5-1	CASSRGRKTQETQYF
TRBJ2-1	TRBV4-2	CASSQHLAGGTYNEQFF
TRBJ2-1	TRBV12-3/TRBV12-4	CASSRLGTSFSYNEQFF
TRBJ2-2	TRBV3-1	CASSPPASGGADTGELFF
TRBJ2-7	TRBV12-3/TRBV12-4	CASSAGTSGGAVYEQYF